These 30 T cell receptor beta chains originate from one sample sequenced in a study of T cells after posttransplantation cyclophosphamide. TCRdb's copy holds only in-frame clones and misses some; the assay was immunoSEQ multiplex PCR. The profile shows tens of thousands of clones, 86% of them singletons. The sequenced sample consisted of PBMCs. The receptors come from a woman aged 60-75 years with a blood cancer, CMV-positive, and with a related stem cell donor.

The chain couples TRBV29-1 to TRBJ2-1; D might be TRBD2 (6 bases). The CDR3 totals 13 residues. Trimming cost V 7 bases and J 7 bases, with 17 bases left between them. The germline gives CDR1 SQVTM, CDR2 ANQGSEA. CDR3 sequence: CSAGEAIRNEQFF. The CDR3 DNA reads TGCAGCGCCGGGGAGGCGATTAGGAATGAGCAGTTCTTC.

The chain combines TRBV7-8 with TRBJ2-5; possibly TRBD1 for D (5 bases). CDR3 size: 15 residues. Trimming took 1 base from V and 7 from J, leaving 16 bases between them. CDR1 is SGHVS and CDR2 is FQNEAQ in the germline V gene. The CDR3 coding sequence is TGTGCCAGCAGCTTAGATTGGGGTAGACAGTCGACCCAGTACTTC. Protein product: CASSLDWGRQSTQYF.

The CDR3 protein is CASSLGQGKQPQHF. CDR3 DNA sequence: TGTGCCAGTAGTCTAGGACAGGGGAAGCAGCCCCAGCATTTT. The chain is built from TRBV19 and TRBJ1-5, with TRBD1 identical over 9 bases. The CDR3 contains 14 residues. Losses at the gene ends were 5 bases for V and 7 bases for J; bases not matched to a gene: 6. Germline V lookup: CDR1 LNHDA, CDR2 SQIVND (reference sequence).

V usage is TRBV7-2 and J usage is TRBJ2-1; weak D call: TRBD2 (5 bases). This CDR3 is built from 13 residues. V was trimmed by 5 bases and J by 8 bases, leaving 13 bases between them. Germline assignment: CDR1 SGHTA and CDR2 FQGNSA. This CDR3 reads CASSLLGPHEQFF. The CDR3 bases are TGTGCCAGCAGCCTACTAGGTCCCCATGAGCAGTTCTTC.

This chain connects TRBV30 to TRBJ1-4; TRBD1 agrees at 11 bases. Germline V gives CDR1 GTSNPN, CDR2 SVGIG (reference sequence). V was clipped by 3 bases and J by 8 bases; unmatched bases: 17. This CDR3 comprises 18 residues. The CDR3: CAWREGQGVLSPWEKLFF. The CDR3 region has the DNA TGTGCCTGGAGAGAGGGACAGGGGGTTTTGTCCCCTTGGGAAAAACTGTTTTTT.

The genes are TRBV27 and TRBJ2-3; 10 nucleotides agree with TRBD2. Trimming cost V 5 bases and J 5 bases; bases outside gene matches: 10. Germline V gene sequence: CDR1 MNHEY, CDR2 SMNVEV (reference sequence). The CDR3 has 16 residues. The CDR3 loop reads CASSGFLAGDRDTQYF. As DNA, the CDR3 is TGTGCCAGCAGTGGTTTTCTAGCGGGAGACAGAGATACGCAGTATTTT.

The chain uses TRBV7-8 and TRBJ2-7; D may be TRBD2 (5 bases). This CDR3 is built from 14 residues. V lost 5 bases and J 6 bases, leaving 17 bases between the germline ends. Germline V CDR1 and CDR2: SGHVS, FQNEAQ. This CDR3 is CASSKRRVSSEQYF. CDR3 DNA sequence: TGTGCCAGCAGCAAAAGGCGGGTATCTTCCGAGCAGTACTTC.

This clone was recorded a few times. The V gene is TRBV2, the J gene TRBJ1-1; no clear D. The germline gives CDR1 SNHLY, CDR2 FYNNEI. V was clipped by 6 bases and J by 3 bases, with 14 bases between them. This CDR3 is 14 amino acids long. CDR3 coding DNA: TGTGCCAGCAGCATCCGCAGGCAGGACACTGAAGCTTTCTTT. Encoded protein: CASSIRRQDTEAFF.

The gene calls are TRBV30 and TRBJ2-7; 7 nucleotides agree with TRBD2. The CDR3 extends over 13 amino acids. J was trimmed by 3 bases and V by 6 bases; bases with no gene match: 8. Germline V gene lookup returns CDR1 GTSNPN and CDR2 SVGIG (reference sequence). CDR3 residues: CACEAGRLYEQYF. The DNA for the CDR3 is TGTGCCTGTGAAGCGGGACGGCTCTACGAGCAGTACTTC.

The CDR3 sequence: CASSPGGPGAFF. In DNA, the CDR3 is TGTGCCAGCAGCCCAGGAGGGCCAGGAGCTTTCTTT. The genes are TRBV2 and TRBJ1-1; D not resolved. V lost 6 bases and J 10 bases, leaving 15 bases between the germline ends. The CDR3 runs 12 residues. Per the germline V gene, CDR1 is SNHLY and CDR2 is FYNNEI.

The chain carries TRBV4-2 and TRBJ2-1, with 9 nucleotides matching TRBD2. V shed 4 bases, J shed 7 bases, and the junction held 32 bases outside the gene matches. Per germline, CDR1 LGHNA and CDR2 YNFKEQ. This CDR3 is 23 amino acids long. CDR3: CASSPRDLYQGGTRSGGRNEQFF. The CDR3 DNA follows: TGTGCCAGCAGCCCACGAGACCTTTACCAGGGAGGGACGAGGAGCGGGGGGCGGAATGAGCAGTTCTTC.

The rearrangement uses TRBV2 and TRBJ1-1; D call uncertain. V dropped 6 bases and J dropped 1 base, with 9 bases sitting between them. The germline V gene has CDR1 SNHLY and CDR2 FYNNEI. CDR3 length: 13 amino acids. The CDR3 DNA follows: TGTGCCAGCAGGTTCTCCGGGAACACTGAAGCTTTCTTT. This codes for CASRFSGNTEAFF.

The J gene is TRBJ2-7, the V gene TRBV5-1; possibly TRBD1 for D (6 bases). Germline assignment: CDR1 SGHRS and CDR2 YFSETQ. V was shortened by 6 bases and J by 5 bases, with 12 bases between the two germline ends. The CDR3 consists of 12 residues. CDR3 protein: CASTGQGNEQYF. As DNA, the CDR3 is TGCGCCAGCACGGGGCAGGGGAACGAGCAGTACTTC.

V usage is TRBV2 and J usage is TRBJ1-5, with TRBD1 matching over 7 bases. Germline V gene lookup returns CDR1 SNHLY and CDR2 FYNNEI. This CDR3 is 15 amino acids long. The V segment lost 4 bases and the J segment 7 bases; nucleotides outside the gene matches: 10. CDR3 nucleotide sequence: TGTGCCAGCAGTGTCGAGGGGGCGCCGGGGCAGCCCCAGCATTTT. Its protein is CASSVEGAPGQPQHF.

This rearrangement joins TRBV11-2 to TRBJ1-1, with D possibly matching TRBD1 (6 bases). Germline V gives CDR1 SGHAT, CDR2 FQNNGV. V lost 2 bases, J lost 1 base, and 14 bases lay in between. This CDR3 is built from 16 residues. CDR3 amino acids: CASSLSFTGRNTEAFF. CDR3 sequence (DNA): TGTGCCAGCAGCTTATCCTTCACAGGGAGGAACACTGAAGCTTTCTTT.

The chain combines TRBV28 with TRBJ1-1; TRBD1 might be the D (6 bases). Trimming took 6 bases from V and 1 from J, leaving 12 bases between them. This CDR3 is 14 amino acids long. Germline CDR1 and CDR2: MDHEN and SYDVKM. This CDR3 is CASRLGGKNTEAFF. DNA for the CDR3: TGTGCCAGCAGATTAGGGGGGAAGAACACTGAAGCTTTCTTT.

This clone came up a few times. The chain links TRBV5-4 to TRBJ2-1; D remains ambiguous. There are 14 residues in the CDR3. Trimming cost V 4 bases and J 0 bases, with 8 bases left between them. Germline V gene sequence: CDR1 SGHNT, CDR2 YYREEE (reference sequence). CDR3 sequence (DNA): TGTGCCAGCAGCCCGTCGAGCTCCTACAATGAGCAGTTCTTC. As protein: CASSPSSSYNEQFF. Full variable domain (outside the CDR3, taken from reference TRBV5-4 and TRBJ2-1): ETGVTQSPTHLIKTRGQQVTLRCSSQSGHNTVSWYQQALGQGPQFIFQYYREEENGRGNFPPRFSGLQFPNYSSELNVNALELDDSALYLCASSPSSSYNEQFFGPGTRLTVL.

By frequency in the sample, this clone is medium-sized. The V gene is TRBV9, the J gene TRBJ1-1, with D hard to call. This CDR3 has 15 amino acids. Germline values: CDR1 SGDLS, CDR2 YYNGEE. The ends were cut back, 0 bases at V and 4 bases at J, with 13 bases in the middle. As DNA, the CDR3 is TGTGCCAGCAGCGTAGGGAATGTCCGGGGCACTGAAGCTTTCTTT. Protein product: CASSVGNVRGTEAFF.

The V gene is TRBV6-5, the J gene TRBJ2-1, with a tentative D call TRBD2 (6 bases). The CDR3 has 15 residues. Trimming cost V 5 bases and J 9 bases, with 20 bases left between them. The germline gives CDR1 MNHEY, CDR2 SVGAGI. The CDR3 region has the DNA TGTGCCAGCAGTGGGGGTAGTAGCGGATACGGTGAGCAGTTCTTC. It is translated as CASSGGSSGYGEQFF.

The rearrangement uses TRBV10-3 and TRBJ1-1; no definite D call. CDR1 and CDR2 from the germline V gene are ENHRY and SYGVKD. The V end lost 7 bases, the J end lost 4 bases, and 13 bases lay between the germline ends. CDR3 size: 13 residues. CDR3 protein: CAITGNMSTEAFF. CDR3 bases: TGTGCCATCACCGGGAATATGAGCACTGAAGCTTTCTTT.

The chain couples TRBV5-1 to TRBJ2-7, with 7 bases lining up with TRBD2. Germline V gene sequence: CDR1 SGHRS, CDR2 YFSETQ. V was clipped by 4 bases and J by 2 bases; unmatched bases: 9. The CDR3 is 15 residues long. The CDR3 protein is CASSPSGTVPYEQYF. The CDR3 DNA follows: TGCGCCAGCAGCCCCAGCGGGACCGTCCCCTACGAGCAGTACTTC. Complete variable domain (other parts from reference TRBV5-1 and TRBJ2-7): KAGVTQTPRYLIKTRGQQVTLSCSPISGHRSVSWYQQTPGQGLQFLFEYFSETQRNKGNFPGRFSGRQFSNSRSEMNVSTLELGDSALYLCASSPSGTVPYEQYFGPGTRLTVT.

The chain combines TRBV7-2 with TRBJ2-2, with unresolved D. The CDR3 is 13 residues long. Trimming removed 1 base from V and 6 bases from J, with 6 bases in between. Germline V CDR1 and CDR2: SGHTA, FQGNSA. The CDR3 region has the DNA TGTGCCAGCAGCTTAGTCAGTTCCGGGGAGCTGTTTTTT. Protein product: CASSLVSSGELFF.

This sequence joins TRBV27 and TRBJ2-7; 11 bases agree with TRBD2. With V trimmed by 5 bases and J by 2 bases, 8 bases remained unmatched. Per the germline V gene, CDR1 is MNHEY and CDR2 is SMNVEV (reference sequence). The CDR3 loop spans 16 amino acids. The CDR3 reads CASSPTSGSITYEQYF. The CDR3 nucleotides are TGTGCCAGCAGTCCAACTAGCGGGAGTATCACCTACGAGCAGTACTTC.

V is TRBV30 and J is TRBJ1-2, with TRBD1 matching over 8 bases. There are 15 residues in the CDR3. V was clipped by 6 bases and J by 0 bases; unmatched bases: 9. From germline, CDR1 is GTSNPN and CDR2 SVGIG (reference sequence). CDR3 sequence reads: CACKKRTGPNYGYTF. CDR3 nucleotide sequence: TGTGCCTGCAAAAAGCGGACAGGGCCTAACTATGGCTACACCTTC.

The chain uses TRBV27 and TRBJ1-5; 9 nucleotides agree with TRBD1. Germline V gene data show CDR1 as MNHEY and CDR2 as SMNVEV (reference sequence). There are 14 residues in the CDR3. Unmatched junction bases numbered 3, after V lost 5 bases and J lost 4 bases. CDR3 DNA sequence: TGTGCCAGCAGTCCGGACAGGGGTAATCAGCCCCAGCATTTT. This sequence encodes CASSPDRGNQPQHF.

Only a few counts were recorded for this clone. CDR3 residues: CAWSASGHDSYEQYF. The CDR3 nucleotides read TGTGCCTGGAGTGCCTCGGGACACGATTCCTACGAGCAGTACTTC. The genes are TRBV30 and TRBJ2-7; possible D gene TRBD1, 6 bases. The ends were cut back, 1 base at V and 1 base at J, with 14 bases in the middle. This CDR3 has 15 residues. CDR1 is GTSNPN, CDR2 SVGIG, per germline (reference sequence).

In the case of this clone: A junction end diverges from the germline sequence, so it may reflect a read error. The chain is built from TRBV7-7 and TRBJ1-2; the match to TRBD1 covers 12 bases. This CDR3 spans 16 amino acids. Germline V lookup: CDR1 SSHAT, CDR2 FNYEAQ (reference sequence). CDR3 protein: CASSQRDRGRRYGYTF. The CDR3 DNA is TGTGCTAGCAGCCAACGGGACAGGGGGCGACGGTATGGCTACACCTTC.

The rearrangement joins TRBV5-4 to TRBJ2-6; unclear D gene. Germline loops: CDR1 SGHNT, CDR2 YYREEE (reference sequence). CDR3 length: 16 residues. Trimming left V 0 bases short and J 1 base short, with 8 bases between. CDR3 residues: CASSLGALSGANVLTF. CDR3 coding DNA: TGTGCCAGCAGCTTGGGTGCGCTTTCTGGGGCCAACGTCCTGACTTTC.

The rearrangement joins TRBV29-1 to TRBJ2-3, with D hard to call. The CDR3 totals 13 residues. The V gene lost 7 bases and the J gene lost 1 base, with 12 bases spanning the gap. Germline V gene lookup returns CDR1 SQVTM and CDR2 ANQGSEA. CDR3 DNA sequence: TGCAGCGCTTCAGGCACGGGCACAGATACGCAGTATTTT. It yields the protein CSASGTGTDTQYF.

This chain uses TRBV4-1 with TRBJ2-2, with D perhaps TRBD2 (6 bases). CDR1 and CDR2 from the germline V gene are MGHRA and YSYEKL. The CDR3 runs to 17 residues. V was pared by 0 bases and J by 4 bases, with 15 bases between. CDR3 sequence (DNA): TGCGCCAGCAGCCAAGAAGTACAGCGGGCGGCCACCGGGGAGCTGTTTTTT. Amino acid sequence: CASSQEVQRAATGELFF.